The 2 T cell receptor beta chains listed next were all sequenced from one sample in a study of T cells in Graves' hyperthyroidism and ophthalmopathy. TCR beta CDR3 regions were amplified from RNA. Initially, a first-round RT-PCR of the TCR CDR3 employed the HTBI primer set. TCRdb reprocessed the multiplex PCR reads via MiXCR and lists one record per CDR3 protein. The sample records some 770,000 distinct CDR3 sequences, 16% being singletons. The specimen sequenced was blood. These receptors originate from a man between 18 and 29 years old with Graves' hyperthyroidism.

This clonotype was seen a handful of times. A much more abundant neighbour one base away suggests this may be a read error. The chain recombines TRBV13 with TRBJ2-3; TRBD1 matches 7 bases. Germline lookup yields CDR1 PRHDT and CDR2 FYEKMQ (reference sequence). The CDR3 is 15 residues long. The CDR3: CASSASDRATDPQYF. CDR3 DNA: TGTGCCAGCAGTGCAAGCGACAGGGCCACAGATCCGCAGTATTTT.

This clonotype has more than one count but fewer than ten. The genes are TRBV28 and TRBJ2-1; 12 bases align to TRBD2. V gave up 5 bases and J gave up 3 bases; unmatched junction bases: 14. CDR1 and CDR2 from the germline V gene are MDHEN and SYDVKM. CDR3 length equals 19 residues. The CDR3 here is CASSLRTGLAGGVYNEQFF. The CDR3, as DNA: TGTGCCAGCAGTCTGAGGACTGGGCTAGCGGGGGGGGTCTACAATGAGCAGTTCTTC.